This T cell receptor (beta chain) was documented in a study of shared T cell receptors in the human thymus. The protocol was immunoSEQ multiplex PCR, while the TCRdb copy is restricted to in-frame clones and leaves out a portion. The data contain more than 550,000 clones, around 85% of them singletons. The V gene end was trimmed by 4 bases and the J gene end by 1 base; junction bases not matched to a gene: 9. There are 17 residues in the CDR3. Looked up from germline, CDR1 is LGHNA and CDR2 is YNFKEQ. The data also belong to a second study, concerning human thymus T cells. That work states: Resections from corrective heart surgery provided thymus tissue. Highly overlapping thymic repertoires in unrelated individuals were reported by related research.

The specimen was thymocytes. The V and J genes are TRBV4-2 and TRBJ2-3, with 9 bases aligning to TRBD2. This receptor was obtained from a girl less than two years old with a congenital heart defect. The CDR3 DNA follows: TGTGCCAGCAGCCTTAATGGGCTAGCGGGGCGCACAGATACGCAGTATTTT. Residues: CASSLNGLAGRTDTQYF.